These 20 T cell receptor beta chains share one sample of origin, sequenced in a study of T cells in Graves' hyperthyroidism and ophthalmopathy (dated 2019 in TCRdb). Library prep was done by multiplex PCR. Sequencer: Illumina HiSeq 2000. Amplification of TCR beta CDR3 regions was carried out from RNA transcripts. The TCR CDR3 was subjected to a first round of RT-PCR using the HTBI primer set and the Qiagen OneStep RT-PCR kit. In TCRdb, the public reads were trimmed at Q25 with fastp and aligned with MiXCR, with productive beta chains retained. Entries are consolidated by CDR3 protein sequence, retaining the most common genes and DNA. Recorded for this sample are 500,000 to 750,000 distinct CDR3 sequences; roughly 46% of them occurred a single time. The ten most abundant clones make up approximately 7.5% of the sample. Sequencing was done on a sample of peripheral blood or thyroid tissue (not recorded which). The receptors shown here come from a woman aged 18-29 years with Graves' hyperthyroidism.

This clonotype was detected many times. The rearrangement joins TRBV20-1 to TRBJ2-2; possibly TRBD1 for D (6 bases). The V and J ends lost 4 bases and 7 bases respectively, with 13 bases between them. Germline CDR1 and CDR2: DFQATT and SNEGSKA (reference sequence). The CDR3 runs to 13 residues. The CDR3 bases are TGCAGTGCTAAAGAAGGGGGTAACGGGGAGCTGTTTTTT. Translating gives CSAKEGGNGELFF.

CDR3 coding DNA: TGCAGCGTTGAGTCCAACACCATATATTTT. Encoded protein: CSVESNTIYF. V gene TRBV29-1 combines with J gene TRBJ1-3; D is uncertain. The V end lost 3 bases, the J end lost 7 bases, and 4 bases lay between the germline ends. The CDR3 extends over 10 amino acids. Per germline, CDR1 SQVTM and CDR2 ANQGSEA. The complete variable domain, with remaining parts taken from reference TRBV29-1 and TRBJ1-3, reads SAVISQKPSRDICQRGTSLTIQCQVDSQVTMMFWYRQQPGQSLTLIATANQGSEATYESGFVIDKFPISRPNLTFSTLTVSNMSPEDSSIYLCSVESNTIYFGEGSWLTVV.

This clonotype occurred a few times. The V gene is TRBV2, the J gene TRBJ2-3; D not certain. Trimming took off 4 bases at V and 3 bases at J, with 5 bases between the two ends. Germline values: CDR1 SNHLY, CDR2 FYNNEI. The length of the CDR3 is 12 residues. The CDR3 nucleotides are TGTGCCAGCAGTGTATGGACAGATACGCAGTATTTT. Its protein is CASSVWTDTQYF.

In this sample, this clonotype turned up many times. V usage is TRBV27 and J usage is TRBJ1-5; D is unclear. The CDR3 has 14 residues. Germline V lookup: CDR1 MNHEY, CDR2 SMNVEV (reference sequence). The V end lost 6 bases, the J end lost 1 base, and 10 bases lay between the germline ends. The CDR3 DNA reads TGTGCCAGCAGCGACTACGGGAGCAATCAGCCCCAGCATTTT. It translates to CASSDYGSNQPQHF.

This clonotype was seen a single time. A read error may explain this, as a much larger clone is one base away. The conserved final phenylalanine or tryptophan is absent from the CDR3, which likely points to a read error. The chain carries TRBV9 and TRBJ2-7, with TRBD1 identical over 8 bases. J was trimmed by 3 bases and V by 5 bases; bases with no gene match: 7. The CDR3 totals 14 residues. Germline CDR1 and CDR2: SGDLS and YYNGEE. The chain's CDR3 is CASSYRTGNYEQYL. CDR3 bases: TGTGCCAGCAGTTACCGGACAGGGAACTACGAGCAGTACCTC.

This clonotype was observed at least ten times. The rearrangement uses TRBV7-8 and TRBJ1-5; D ambiguous. The CDR3 runs to 15 residues. Trimming stripped 0 bases from V and 7 bases from J, with 13 bases between. In germline, CDR1 is SGHVS, CDR2 FQNEAQ. The DNA for the CDR3 is TGTGCCAGCAGCTTAGCGCTGGGTCCGGGACAGCCCCAGCATTTT. Translated: CASSLALGPGQPQHF.

This clonotype was found a few times. The rearrangement links TRBV3-1 to TRBJ1-3; a weak D match, TRBD1 (6 bases). CDR1 and CDR2 (germline): LGHDT, YNNKEL (reference sequence). Between the trimmed V and J ends, which lost 1 base and 0 bases, there was a span of 10 bases. The CDR3 has 16 residues. The CDR3 is CASSQGQASSGNTIYF. For the CDR3, the DNA is TGTGCCAGCAGCCAAGGACAGGCTAGCTCTGGAAACACCATATATTTT.

A few counts support this clonotype. This rearrangement joins TRBV24-1 to TRBJ2-1; 7 nucleotides align to TRBD2. J gave up 5 bases and V 1 base, and 7 bases lay outside the gene matches. CDR3 length equals 16 residues. Germline V lookup: CDR1 KGHDR, CDR2 SFDVKD. CDR3 amino acids: CATSDFSLADDNEQFF. CDR3 bases: TGTGCCACCAGTGATTTTAGCCTAGCGGACGACAATGAGCAGTTCTTC.

This clonotype was counted at least ten times. The CDR3 here is CASSLSTDPSNQPQHF. CDR3 nucleotide sequence: TGTGCCAGCAGCTTATCGACAGACCCCAGCAATCAGCCCCAGCATTTT. The chain recombines TRBV7-9 with TRBJ1-5; perhaps TRBD1 as D (5 bases). Germline lookup yields CDR1 SEHNR and CDR2 FQNEAQ (reference sequence). Trimming removed 2 bases at V and 1 base at J, with 12 bases between. The length of the CDR3 is 16 residues.

This clonotype occurred a few times. This sequence joins TRBV30 and TRBJ1-2, with no clear D. The CDR3 contains 11 residues. The V end was cut by 0 bases, the J end by 7 bases, with 6 bases between. Germline loops: CDR1 GTSNPN, CDR2 SVGIG (reference sequence). As DNA, the CDR3 is TGTGCCTGGAGTGTACCCTCTGGCTACACCTTC. As protein: CAWSVPSGYTF.

The chain recombines TRBV12-5 with TRBJ1-5; D remains ambiguous. CDR1 and CDR2 from the germline V gene are LGHNT and FRNRAP. This CDR3 comprises 12 residues. The germline V and J ends were trimmed by 3 bases and 13 bases, with 13 bases remaining between them. The CDR3: CASGLRLAPQHF. In DNA, the CDR3 is TGTGCTAGTGGTTTAAGGCTCGCTCCACAGCATTTT.

The rearrangement joins TRBV11-2 to TRBJ2-5, with 12 bases that match TRBD2. The V gene end was trimmed by 5 bases and the J gene end by 2 bases; junction bases not matched to a gene: 24. The length of the CDR3 is 22 residues. Looked up from germline, CDR1 is SGHAT and CDR2 is FQNNGV. The CDR3 here is CASSPWSWASGRAQGRQETQYF. CDR3 nucleotide sequence: TGTGCCAGCAGCCCCTGGAGTTGGGCTAGCGGGAGGGCCCAGGGTAGACAAGAGACCCAGTACTTC.

In this sample, this clonotype turned up many times. The chain is built from TRBV5-6 and TRBJ2-7; D is unclear. The CDR3 is 15 amino acids. CDR1 and CDR2 (germline): SGHDT, YYEEEE. V was trimmed by 2 bases and J by 4 bases, leaving 16 bases between them. This CDR3 reads CASSFQDPPRYEQYF. The CDR3 coding sequence is TGTGCCAGCAGCTTCCAGGATCCACCTCGTTACGAGCAGTACTTC.

Ten or more counts support this clonotype. The chain carries TRBV25-1 and TRBJ2-7, with 10 bases fitting TRBD1. CDR3 length: 15 amino acids. After removal of 3 bases from V and 2 bases from J, the junction contained 4 bases not matched to a gene. Germline loops: CDR1 MGHDK, CDR2 SYGVNS. CDR3 sequence reads: CASSDDRGLAYEQYF. CDR3 DNA sequence: TGTGCCAGCAGTGACGACAGGGGGCTTGCCTACGAGCAGTACTTC.

This clonotype has at least ten counts. J is TRBJ1-2 and V is TRBV3-1; weak D call: TRBD1 (6 bases). V was shortened by 2 bases and J by 5 bases, with 12 bases between the two germline ends. The CDR3 is 14 residues long. Germline CDR1 is LGHDT and CDR2 is YNNKEL (reference sequence). The CDR3 reads CASSQRGGAYGYTF. CDR3 sequence (DNA): TGTGCCAGCAGCCAAAGGGGGGGGGCGTATGGCTACACCTTC.

This clonotype came up a few times. V is TRBV30 and J is TRBJ2-7; D call uncertain. The CDR3 extends over 13 amino acids. Germline V lookup: CDR1 GTSNPN, CDR2 SVGIG (reference sequence). Trimming pared 1 base from V and 4 bases from J, leaving 11 bases between. This CDR3 reads CAWSEPTGYEQYF. The CDR3 nucleotides are TGTGCCTGGAGTGAGCCGACTGGTTACGAGCAGTACTTC. Full variable domain (remainder filled in from reference TRBV30 and TRBJ2-7): SQTIHQWPATLVQPVGSPLSLECTVEGTSNPNLYWYRQAAGRGLQLLFYSVGIGQISSEVPQNLSASRPQDRQFILSSKKLLLSDSGFYLCAWSEPTGYEQYFGPGTRLTVT.

This clonotype was detected a few times. This sequence joins TRBV5-5 and TRBJ2-5; D may correspond to TRBD1 or TRBD2 (5 bases each). This CDR3 spans 14 amino acids. V was clipped by 1 base and J by 5 bases, with 12 bases between them. In germline, CDR1 is SGHKS, CDR2 YYEKEE (reference sequence). The CDR3 spells CASSLLGEGETQYF. Here the CDR3 DNA reads TGTGCCAGCAGCTTGTTGGGCGAGGGGGAGACCCAGTACTTC.

This rearrangement joins TRBV7-9 to TRBJ1-2; D gene unclear. The CDR3 is made up of 13 amino acids. CDR1 is SEHNR and CDR2 is FQNEAQ in the germline V gene (reference sequence). Trimming removed 6 bases at V and 7 bases at J, with 15 bases between. CDR3 nucleotide sequence: TGTGCCAGCAGTGTTGAAGGGTTGGGTGGCTACACCTTC. Its protein is CASSVEGLGGYTF.

This clonotype has ten or more counts. The rearrangement joins TRBV5-1 to TRBJ2-6; D possibly corresponds to TRBD1 (6 bases). The germline V gene encodes CDR1 SGHRS and CDR2 YFSETQ. The CDR3 consists of 17 residues. V was shortened by 2 bases and J by 0 bases, with 12 bases between the two germline ends. The chain's CDR3 is CASSLKTGNSGANVLTF. CDR3 DNA: TGCGCCAGCAGCTTAAAAACAGGGAACTCTGGGGCCAACGTCCTGACTTTC.

The chain couples TRBV2 to TRBJ2-1; 8 bases align to TRBD1. The V and J ends lost 7 bases and 4 bases, in that order; junction bases with no gene match: 6. CDR3 size: 14 residues. In germline, CDR1 is SNHLY, CDR2 FYNNEI. CDR3 sequence reads: CASTADREYNEQFF. CDR3 nucleotide sequence: TGTGCCAGCACAGCGGACAGGGAGTACAATGAGCAGTTCTTC.